This T cell receptor (beta chain) was documented in a study of T cell changes during pregnancy in multiple sclerosis. Using immunoSEQ multiplex PCR, the repertoire was profiled, and TCRdb retains in-frame clones only, with some absent. This sample yields roughly 50,000 clones, of which around 89% are seen a single time; around 7.9% belongs to the top ten. CDR1 and CDR2 from the germline V gene are MNHEY and SMNVEV (reference sequence). Trimming shortened V by 1 base and J by 4 bases, and 14 bases separated the two germline ends. CDR3 length: 16 amino acids. This TCR was recovered from a female donor with multiple sclerosis, enrolled in a pregnancy study. The sequencing used CD8+ T cells from peripheral blood mononuclear cells, collected in the second trimester of pregnancy. The chain employs TRBV27 and TRBJ1-5, with D uncertain. Written as DNA, the CDR3 is TGTGCCAGCAGTTTATTGGCCCTCACACCGAATCAGCCCCAGCATTTT. Its protein is CASSLLALTPNQPQHF.